The 25 T cell receptor beta chains presented below share a single source sample, sequenced in a study of cytomegalovirus exposure and HLA in healthy donors. PCR involved 60 Vbeta and 13 Jbeta primers. The repertoire was sequenced with immunoSEQ multiplex PCR; TCRdb's copy has only in-frame clones and lacks some. The sample has under 150,000 clones; over 60% are singletons. Sequencing was done on a sample of PBMCs. The receptors shown here come from a woman in her 30s in good health and CMV-seronegative.

The rearrangement uses TRBV7-2 and TRBJ1-4, with 11 bases identical to TRBD1. Germline assignment: CDR1 SGHTA and CDR2 FQGNSA. Trimming at V came to 5 bases and at J to 3 bases, leaving 8 bases not matched to a gene. The CDR3 is 17 amino acids. The DNA of the CDR3 is TGTGCCAGCAGCCTTGGACAGGGGGCAACAGCTAATGAAAAACTGTTTTTT. Translated: CASSLGQGATANEKLFF.

As for this clone: This specimen includes other DNA sequences encoding the same CDR3. V and J are TRBV5-1 and TRBJ2-1; no clear D. CDR1 and CDR2 from the germline V gene are SGHRS and YFSETQ. The CDR3 consists of 14 residues. Trimming shortened V by 1 base and J by 0 bases, and 5 bases separated the two germline ends. In DNA, the CDR3 is TGCGCCAGCAGCTTGTCGAGCTCCTACAATGAGCAGTTCTTC. Protein sequence: CASSLSSSYNEQFF.

This chain connects TRBV29-1 to TRBJ2-7, with no clear D. The CDR3 extends over 10 amino acids. V was shortened by 1 base and J by 5 bases, with 3 bases between the two germline ends. CDR1 and CDR2 (germline): SQVTM, ANQGSEA. The CDR3 nucleotides read TGCAGCGTTGAAGGGCACGAGCAGTACTTC. Protein product: CSVEGHEQYF.

This clone has a single count. This chain links TRBV12-5 with TRBJ1-1; TRBD1 aligns across 8 bases. The CDR3 totals 14 residues. The germline gives CDR1 LGHNT, CDR2 FRNRAP. Trimming removed 5 bases from V and 4 bases from J; junction bases left unmatched: 6. The CDR3 coding sequence is TGTGCTAGTGGTGTGACGACAGGGGTCACTGAAGCTTTCTTT. Protein: CASGVTTGVTEAFF. Full variable domain (outside the CDR3, taken from reference TRBV12-5 and TRBJ1-1): DARVTQTPRHKVTEMGQEVTMRCQPILGHNTVFWYRQTMMQGLELLAYFRNRAPLDDSGMPKDRFSAEMPDATLATLKIQPSEPRDSAVYFCASGVTTGVTEAFFGQGTRLTVV.

The chain combines TRBV10-3 with TRBJ2-1, with TRBD2 matching over 8 bases. The germline CDR1 and CDR2 sequences are ENHRY and SYGVKD. CDR3 length equals 14 residues. The J segment lost 8 bases and the V segment lost 4 bases, leaving 7 bases of the junction unmatched. Here the CDR3 reads CAISGRGGGDEQFF. In nucleotides, the CDR3 is TGTGCCATCAGTGGTCGGGGGGGCGGGGATGAGCAGTTCTTC.

The chain combines TRBV5-1 with TRBJ2-5; TRBD2 matches at 8 bases. The CDR3 loop spans 16 amino acids. Germline assignment: CDR1 SGHRS and CDR2 YFSETQ. V lost 0 bases, J lost 1 base, and 5 bases stayed unmatched. In nucleotides, the CDR3 is TGCGCCAGCAGCTTGGCCCCTCGGGGGGGCCAAGAGACCCAGTACTTC. Translated, it gives CASSLAPRGGQETQYF.

This sequence joins TRBV5-6 and TRBJ1-1; 8 bases fit TRBD1. The CDR3 contains 15 residues. Losses at the gene ends were 3 bases for V and 4 bases for J; bases not matched to a gene: 8. Looked up from germline, CDR1 is SGHDT and CDR2 is YYEEEE. CDR3 loop: CASSSGQGGVTEAFF. CDR3 bases: TGTGCCAGCAGCTCAGGACAGGGAGGCGTCACTGAAGCTTTCTTT.

The chain has TRBV7-9 and TRBJ1-4, with 7 bases that match TRBD1. CDR3 length: 14 amino acids. Germline V CDR1 and CDR2: SEHNR, FQNEAQ (reference sequence). Trimming took 1 base from V and 8 from J; bases not matched to a gene: 4. CDR3 in amino acids: CASSLEKDREKLFF. The CDR3 DNA sequence: TGTGCCAGCAGCTTAGAAAAGGACAGGGAAAAACTGTTTTTT.

The chain carries TRBV6-5 and TRBJ1-1; 8 bases line up with TRBD1. The CDR3 extends over 15 amino acids. The germline V gene has CDR1 MNHEY and CDR2 SVGAGI. V lost 2 bases and J lost 4; bases outside the gene matches: 6. Here the CDR3 reads CASSYGETGVTEAFF. The CDR3 coding sequence is TGTGCCAGCAGTTACGGCGAGACAGGGGTCACTGAAGCTTTCTTT.

This clone was picked up one time. CDR3 DNA sequence: TGTGCCAGCAGCTTAGAGGAATACAGGAACACTGAAGCTTTCTTT. It translates to CASSLEEYRNTEAFF. V is TRBV7-9 and J is TRBJ1-1; D is unresolved. The CDR3 is 15 residues long. Germline V gives CDR1 SEHNR, CDR2 FQNEAQ (reference sequence). V lost 1 base and J lost 1, with 10 bases in between.

V gene TRBV13 combines with J gene TRBJ2-4, with D perhaps TRBD1 (5 bases). The V end lost 1 base, the J end lost 5 bases, and 6 bases lay between the germline ends. The CDR3 contains 13 residues. Germline CDR1 is PRHDT and CDR2 is FYEKMQ (reference sequence). In DNA, the CDR3 is TGTGCCAGCAGCTTAGAAGGGGAAAACATTCAGTACTTC. Translated: CASSLEGENIQYF.

Of note for this clone: One end of the junction does not line up with germline, which may come from a read error. The sample has other DNA sequences that encode this CDR3 too. V gene TRBV2 combines with J gene TRBJ1-1, with 7 bases matching TRBD1. The CDR3 spans 14 residues. Germline V gives CDR1 SNHLY, CDR2 FYNNEI. The CDR3 protein is CASRPDRFNTEAFF. DNA for the CDR3: TGTGCCAGCCGACCGGACAGGTTTAACACTGAAGCTTTTTTT.

The V and J genes are TRBV5-1 and TRBJ2-3; the D gene is possibly TRBD2 (7 bases). Germline CDR1 and CDR2: SGHRS and YFSETQ. The V end lost 5 bases, the J end lost 1 base, and 17 bases lay between the germline ends. CDR3 size: 16 residues. The CDR3 coding sequence is TGCGCCAGCAGATGGGGAGGGGGGGACGGCACAGATACGCAGTATTTT. Translating it yields CASRWGGGDGTDTQYF.

The chain links TRBV30 to TRBJ2-2; D remains unclear. CDR3 length: 14 residues. The germline V gene has CDR1 GTSNPN and CDR2 SVGIG (reference sequence). Trimming cost V 0 bases and J 6 bases, with 11 bases left between them. The CDR3 loop is CAWSVGTAPGELFF. In DNA, the CDR3 is TGTGCCTGGAGTGTAGGTACAGCCCCCGGGGAGCTGTTTTTT.

This clone was seen only a few times. This chain links TRBV27 with TRBJ1-2; D is undetermined. The V and J ends lost 0 bases and 2 bases respectively, with 13 bases between them. This CDR3 is 16 amino acids long. Germline lookup yields CDR1 MNHEY and CDR2 SMNVEV (reference sequence). The CDR3 nucleotides are TGTGCCAGCAGTTTATCTCTGCCCAGCGCGAACTATGGCTACACCTTC. Its protein product is CASSLSLPSANYGYTF.

The chain employs TRBV27 and TRBJ1-2; TRBD1 aligns across 11 bases. The CDR3 covers 15 residues. With 1 base clipped from V and 7 bases from J, the junction kept 5 bases outside the gene matches. The V gene's germline CDR1 is MNHEY and CDR2 SMNVEV (reference sequence). This CDR3 is CASSLWGQGGGGYTF. The CDR3 nucleotides read TGTGCCAGCAGTTTATGGGGACAGGGGGGAGGTGGCTACACCTTC.

The V call is TRBV9, the J call TRBJ2-7, with 10 bases identical to TRBD1. Per the germline V gene, CDR1 is SGDLS and CDR2 is YYNGEE. The junction had 11 bases not matched to a gene; V was cut back by 0 bases and J by 5 bases. The CDR3 has 17 residues. The CDR3 protein is CASSVAPPGQGKNEQYF. Written as DNA, the CDR3 is TGTGCCAGCAGCGTAGCACCCCCGGGACAGGGGAAGAACGAGCAGTACTTC.

The gene calls are TRBV4-1 and TRBJ1-3; no definite D call. The CDR3 is made up of 13 amino acids. V was cut by 2 bases and J by 8 bases, with 10 bases left in between. Germline V gene data show CDR1 as MGHRA and CDR2 as YSYEKL. DNA for the CDR3: TGCGCCAGCAGCCAACCCTCCGTAGACACCATATATTTT. Translation: CASSQPSVDTIYF.

This clone was observed a few times. This rearrangement joins TRBV5-4 to TRBJ2-1, with a tentative D call TRBD2 (6 bases). Germline CDR1 SGHNT, CDR2 YYREEE (reference sequence). CDR3 length equals 14 residues. Trimming pared 5 bases from V and 7 bases from J, leaving 16 bases between. The CDR3 here is CASRTAKAGNEQFF. The CDR3, as DNA: TGTGCCAGCAGAACCGCCAAGGCGGGGAATGAGCAGTTCTTC.

This chain uses TRBV29-1 with TRBJ1-2; TRBD1 agrees at 8 bases. The CDR3 is 13 amino acids. Germline V lookup: CDR1 SQVTM, CDR2 ANQGSEA. V dropped 5 bases and J dropped 5; count of bases not matched to a gene: 7. Here the CDR3 DNA reads TGCAGCGTTCCGGACAGGGAGCTGTATGGCTACACCTTC. It codes for CSVPDRELYGYTF.

The table lists this clone with a few counts. The rearrangement uses TRBV10-3 and TRBJ1-2; D is unclear. The V gene lost 6 bases and the J gene lost 13 bases, with 24 bases spanning the gap. The CDR3 is 14 residues long. Germline CDR1 and CDR2: ENHRY and SYGVKD. CDR3 sequence reads: CAISPPGDGFVGTF. Here the CDR3 DNA reads TGTGCCATCAGCCCCCCGGGAGATGGGTTTGTTGGCACCTTC.

The chain employs TRBV2 and TRBJ1-5, with 7 bases lining up with TRBD1. V gave up 6 bases and J gave up 6 bases; unmatched junction bases: 8. CDR3 length: 14 amino acids. CDR1 is SNHLY, CDR2 FYNNEI, per germline. CDR3 in amino acids: CASSRRQGRQPQHF. Written as DNA, the CDR3 is TGTGCCAGCAGCCGCCGACAGGGTCGTCAGCCCCAGCATTTT. The whole variable domain, filled in from reference TRBV2 and TRBJ1-5, reads EPEVTQTPSHQVTQMGQEVILRCVPISNHLYFYWYRQILGQKVEFLVSFYNNEISEKSEIFDDQFSVERPDGSNFTLKIRSTKLEDSAMYFCASSRRQGRQPQHFGDGTRLSIL.

CDR3 sequence reads: CSVEDLAGISYEQYF. Written as DNA, the CDR3 is TGCAGCGTTGAAGATCTAGCGGGGATTTCCTACGAGCAGTACTTC. J is TRBJ2-7 and V is TRBV29-1; 9 nucleotides line up with TRBD2. This CDR3 comprises 15 residues. Germline V gene lookup returns CDR1 SQVTM and CDR2 ANQGSEA. V trimming: 0 bases; J trimming: 1 base; junction bases outside the gene matches: 4.

The V gene is TRBV6-5, the J gene TRBJ2-1, with 8 bases identical to TRBD1. CDR1 is MNHEY and CDR2 is SVGAGI in the germline V gene. With V trimmed by 6 bases and J by 2 bases, 3 bases remained unmatched. The CDR3 totals 14 residues. The CDR3 DNA sequence: TGTGCCAGCAGGGACAGGGCTACCTACAATGAGCAGTTCTTC. Translating gives CASRDRATYNEQFF.

V usage is TRBV5-1 and J usage is TRBJ2-7; TRBD1 agrees at 9 bases. The ends lost 3 bases at V and 3 bases at J; junction bases unmatched: 4. The CDR3 sequence is 14 residues long. Per the germline V gene, CDR1 is SGHRS and CDR2 is YFSETQ. This CDR3 is CASSSTGGSYEQYF. CDR3 in DNA: TGCGCCAGCAGCTCCACAGGGGGCAGCTACGAGCAGTACTTC.